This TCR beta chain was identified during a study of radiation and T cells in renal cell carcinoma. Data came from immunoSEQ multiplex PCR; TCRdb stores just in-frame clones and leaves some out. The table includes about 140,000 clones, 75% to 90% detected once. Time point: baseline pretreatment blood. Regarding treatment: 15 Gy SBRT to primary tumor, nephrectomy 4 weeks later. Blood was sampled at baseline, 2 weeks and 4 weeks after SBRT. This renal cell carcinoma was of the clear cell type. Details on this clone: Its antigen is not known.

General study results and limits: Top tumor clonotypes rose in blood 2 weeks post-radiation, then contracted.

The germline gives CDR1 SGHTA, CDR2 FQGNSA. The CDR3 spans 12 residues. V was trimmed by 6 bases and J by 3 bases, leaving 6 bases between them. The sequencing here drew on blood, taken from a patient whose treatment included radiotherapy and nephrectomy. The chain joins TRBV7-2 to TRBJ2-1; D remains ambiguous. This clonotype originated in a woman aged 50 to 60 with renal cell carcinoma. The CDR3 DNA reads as TGTGCCAGCAGAACAGTCTACAATGAGCAGTTCTTC. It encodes CASRTVYNEQFF.